This passage covers 18 T cell receptor beta chains from one sample sequenced in a study of T cells after yellow fever vaccination. TCRdb called the 5' RACE reads again in MiXCR, with one record for every CDR3 protein. The table records hundreds of thousands of distinct CDR3 sequences, 15% to 20% of them present only once. Source: PBMCs, taken 15 days after the yellow fever booster vaccination. Source of these receptors: a man aged 30 to 45 who received the YFV17D yellow fever vaccine.

This clonotype turned up a few times. This chain connects TRBV5-6 to TRBJ2-5, with 7 nucleotides matching TRBD1. V lost 3 bases to trimming and J lost 2 bases; unmatched junction nucleotides: 13. Looked up from germline, CDR1 is SGHDT and CDR2 is YYEEEE. This CDR3 spans 17 amino acids. CDR3 in amino acids: CASSWIRQGRKQETQYF. The CDR3 DNA is TGTGCCAGCAGCTGGATTCGACAGGGACGGAAACAAGAGACCCAGTACTTC. Full variable domain (missing parts from reference TRBV5-6 and TRBJ2-5): DAGVTQSPTHLIKTRGQQVTLRCSPKSGHDTVSWYQQALGQGPQFIFQYYEEEERQRGNFPDRFSGHQFPNYSSELNVNALLLGDSALYLCASSWIRQGRKQETQYFGPGTRLLVL.

The J gene is TRBJ2-7, the V gene TRBV20-1; the match to TRBD1 covers 7 bases. This CDR3 contains 19 residues. After removal of 1 base from V and 3 bases from J, the junction contained 21 bases not matched to a gene. In germline, CDR1 is DFQATT, CDR2 SNEGSKA (reference sequence). The CDR3 bases are TGCAGTGCTAGAGGCCAGCACAGGGGCCTTGAGGATAGCAACTACGAGCAGTACTTC. Protein: CSARGQHRGLEDSNYEQYF.

The sample holds a few counts of this clonotype. The chain links TRBV29-1 to TRBJ2-1, with 7 bases matching TRBD2. Trimming at V came to 3 bases and at J to 8 bases, leaving 7 bases not matched to a gene. This CDR3 spans 13 amino acids. In germline, CDR1 is SQVTM, CDR2 ANQGSEA. CDR3 nucleotides: TGCAGCGTTGAGGGGGGGGGTAAGGATGAGCAGTTCTTC. Translated: CSVEGGGKDEQFF.

This clonotype has more than one count but fewer than ten. V is TRBV2 and J is TRBJ1-1; D uncertain. Germline V lookup: CDR1 SNHLY, CDR2 FYNNEI. The CDR3 contains 14 residues. The ends were cut back, 4 bases at V and 1 base at J, with 10 bases in the middle. The CDR3 DNA is TGTGCCAGCAGTGCGGAGGGTAGGAACACTGAAGCTTTCTTT. Translation gives CASSAEGRNTEAFF.

The rearrangement links TRBV4-3 to TRBJ2-6; D is unresolved. This CDR3 is 15 amino acids long. From germline, CDR1 is LGHNA and CDR2 YSLEER. V shed 0 bases and J shed 2 bases, with 5 bases lying between them. Written as DNA, the CDR3 is TGCGCCAGCAGCCAAGATACGGCTGGGGCCAACGTCCTGACTTTC. Amino acid sequence: CASSQDTAGANVLTF.

In this sample, this clonotype turned up a few times. V is TRBV14 and J is TRBJ2-1; 8 positions match TRBD1. CDR1 SGHDN and CDR2 FVKESK come from the germline V gene. The CDR3 length is 14 residues. V lost 2 bases, J lost 10 bases, and 7 bases stayed unmatched. The CDR3 nucleotides are TGTGCCAGCAGCCAATATACAGGGGGAGGAGAGCAGTTCTTC. Residues: CASSQYTGGGEQFF.

The chain carries TRBV12-3 or TRBV12-4 and TRBJ2-1; 10 nucleotides match TRBD2. Germline trimming cut 5 bases from V and 0 bases from J; bases unmatched to any gene: 4. The CDR3 totals 16 residues. The CDR3 spells CASSRSGRHSYNEQFF. The CDR3 DNA is TGTGCCAGCAGTCGTAGCGGGAGGCACTCCTACAATGAGCAGTTCTTC.

The chain couples TRBV20-1 to TRBJ2-1; perhaps TRBD1 as D (6 bases). CDR3 size: 13 residues. Germline V gene lookup returns CDR1 DFQATT and CDR2 SNEGSKA (reference sequence). V was pared by 3 bases and J by 7 bases, with 13 bases between. In DNA, the CDR3 is TGCAGTGCTAGGGAAGAGGGGGAAAATGAGCAGTTCTTC. Translating it yields CSAREEGENEQFF.

In this sample, this clonotype turned up a few times. This chain joins TRBV20-1 and TRBJ2-5; 14 positions match TRBD2. The CDR3 contains 15 residues. In germline, CDR1 is DFQATT, CDR2 SNEGSKA (reference sequence). J gave up 4 bases and V 6 bases, and 7 bases lay outside the gene matches. The CDR3 DNA reads as TGCAGTGCAGAGACTAGCGGGAGGGCTAGAGAGACCCAGTACTTC. The encoded protein is CSAETSGRARETQYF.

The chain links TRBV27 to TRBJ2-1, with 8 bases aligning to TRBD2. This CDR3 region has 14 residues. Germline V gene lookup returns CDR1 MNHEY and CDR2 SMNVEV (reference sequence). V was pared by 6 bases and J by 5 bases, with 6 bases of the junction left unmatched. The CDR3 protein is CASSIIAGNNEQFF. The CDR3, as DNA: TGTGCCAGCAGCATCATAGCGGGAAACAATGAGCAGTTCTTC.

This clonotype occurred a few times. The rearrangement joins TRBV25-1 to TRBJ2-7; possible D gene TRBD2, 5 bases. Germline V CDR1 and CDR2: MGHDK, SYGVNS. This CDR3 comprises 15 residues. Trimming took 8 bases from V and 2 from J, leaving 19 bases between them. The CDR3 bases are TGTGCCAGCTCCGGCGGGCATGGGTTTACCTACGAGCAGTACTTC. Amino acid sequence: CASSGGHGFTYEQYF.

This clonotype has a single count. The chain uses TRBV7-8 and TRBJ2-7; 7 nucleotides align to TRBD1. Trimming removed 1 base from V and 4 bases from J; junction bases left unmatched: 7. CDR1 SGHVS and CDR2 FQNEAQ come from the germline V gene. The CDR3 runs 15 residues. This chain's CDR3 is CASSLGRGRMYEQYF. Written as DNA, the CDR3 is TGTGCCAGCAGCTTAGGAAGGGGGCGTATGTACGAGCAGTACTTC.

The chain carries TRBV25-1 and TRBJ2-3; D is unclear. The V gene lost 7 bases and the J gene lost 5 bases, with 13 bases spanning the gap. CDR1 MGHDK and CDR2 SYGVNS come from the germline V gene. The CDR3 is 13 amino acids. The DNA of the CDR3 is TGTGCCAGCACTACCCACCTCGAAGATACGCAGTATTTT. Translating gives CASTTHLEDTQYF.

This clonotype has a handful of counts. The chain carries TRBV20-1 and TRBJ2-1, with D maybe TRBD2 (6 bases). Germline lookup yields CDR1 DFQATT and CDR2 SNEGSKA (reference sequence). This CDR3 comprises 16 residues. V was pared by 0 bases and J by 0 bases, with 12 bases between. The CDR3 DNA reads TGCAGTGCTAGAGACGGGAGCTCTAGCTCCTACAATGAGCAGTTCTTC. Protein: CSARDGSSSSYNEQFF.

The chain links TRBV6-1 to TRBJ2-7; D perhaps matches TRBD1 (6 bases). V was pared by 5 bases and J by 4 bases, with 15 bases between. This CDR3 is 14 amino acids long. CDR1 and CDR2 from the germline V gene are MNHNS and SASEGT. CDR3 residues: CASSKRGGPYEQYF. In DNA, the CDR3 is TGTGCCAGCAGTAAGCGTGGGGGCCCTTACGAGCAGTACTTC.

This clonotype was seen a few times. V and J are TRBV6-2 or TRBV6-3 and TRBJ2-1; D call uncertain. V lost 2 bases and J 13 bases, leaving 15 bases between the germline ends. Germline V gives CDR1 MNHEY, CDR2 SVGEGT. This CDR3 comprises 13 residues. The CDR3 protein is CASSYGEKASQFF. The CDR3 bases are TGTGCCAGCAGTTACGGGGAAAAGGCCAGCCAGTTCTTC.

This clonotype was detected a few times. The rearrangement uses TRBV7-8 and TRBJ2-2; TRBD1 agrees at 11 bases. J lost 4 bases, V lost 7 bases, and 11 bases had no gene match. Germline loops: CDR1 SGHVS, CDR2 FQNEAQ. This CDR3 is 17 amino acids long. CDR3 DNA sequence: TGTGCCAGCACCCCAGGAGGACAGGGGGCGGTCACCGGGGAGCTGTTTTTT. Protein sequence: CASTPGGQGAVTGELFF.

This clonotype turned up a few times. J is TRBJ2-3 and V is TRBV6-2 or TRBV6-3; D is uncertain. V lost 7 bases, J lost 2 bases, and 10 bases lay in between. CDR1 and CDR2 from the germline V gene are MNHEY and SVGEGT. This CDR3 region has 13 residues. In DNA form, the CDR3 reads TGTGCCAGCACCCAAACCTCCACAGATACGCAGTATTTT. This translates into CASTQTSTDTQYF.